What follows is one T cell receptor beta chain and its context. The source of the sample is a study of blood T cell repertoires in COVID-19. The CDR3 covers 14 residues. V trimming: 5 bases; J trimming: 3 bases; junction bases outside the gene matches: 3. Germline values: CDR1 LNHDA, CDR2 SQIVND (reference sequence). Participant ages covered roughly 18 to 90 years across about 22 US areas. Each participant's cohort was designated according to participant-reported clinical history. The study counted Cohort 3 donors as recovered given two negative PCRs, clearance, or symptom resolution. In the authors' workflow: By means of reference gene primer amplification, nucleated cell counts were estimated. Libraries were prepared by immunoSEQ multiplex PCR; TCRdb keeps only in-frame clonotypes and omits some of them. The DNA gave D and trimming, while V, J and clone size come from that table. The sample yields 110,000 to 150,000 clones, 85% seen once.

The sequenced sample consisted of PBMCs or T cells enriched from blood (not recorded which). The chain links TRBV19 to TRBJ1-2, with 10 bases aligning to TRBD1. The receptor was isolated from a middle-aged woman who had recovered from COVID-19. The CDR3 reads CASSADRGHYGYTF. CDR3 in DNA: TGTGCCAGTAGTGCCGACAGGGGGCACTATGGCTACACCTTC.